The 22 T cell receptor beta chains listed next were all sequenced from one sample in a study of blood T cells in healthy people across ages. For the second PCR, which ran for 7 to 11 cycles, a sample-barcoded 5' primer and a J-beta primer mix were used. Each CDR3 protein gets one entry after TCRdb re-called the 5' RACE reads with MiXCR. The sample has under 2 million distinct CDR3 sequences; 30% to 40% are singletons. The sample comprised blood. These receptors originate from a woman in her thirties in good health.

This sequence joins TRBV7-2 and TRBJ2-3; D is unclear. The CDR3 extends over 16 amino acids. Trimming stripped 6 bases from V and 0 bases from J, with 16 bases between. Germline V gene lookup returns CDR1 SGHTA and CDR2 FQGNSA. The DNA for the CDR3 is TGTGCCAGCAGTCTGGGTGGAAAACAAAGCACAGATACGCAGTATTTT. It yields the protein CASSLGGKQSTDTQYF.

J is TRBJ2-5 and V is TRBV25-1, with TRBD1 as a possible D gene (5 bases). The V end was cut by 3 bases, the J end by 3 bases, with 17 bases between. The CDR3 spans 16 residues. Per the germline V gene, CDR1 is MGHDK and CDR2 is SYGVNS. As DNA, the CDR3 is TGTGCCAGCAGTGACCTCCCCCGGCAGGGTGAAGAGACCCAGTACTTC. Encoded protein: CASSDLPRQGEETQYF.

The chain recombines TRBV2 with TRBJ2-7, with 11 bases identical to TRBD2. V shed 5 bases, J shed 12 bases, and the junction held 6 bases outside the gene matches. The CDR3 consists of 12 residues. Looked up from germline, CDR1 is SNHLY and CDR2 is FYNNEI. The CDR3 loop reads CASSPGLAVLYF. In nucleotides, the CDR3 is TGTGCCAGCAGTCCGGGACTAGCGGTACTGTACTTC.

This clonotype occurred a few times. J is TRBJ2-7 and V is TRBV5-4, with 10 bases lining up with TRBD1. Germline CDR1 SGHNT, CDR2 YYREEE (reference sequence). V lost 4 bases, J lost 3 bases, and 4 bases stayed unmatched. The CDR3 extends over 14 amino acids. This CDR3 reads CASSMDRGSYEQYF. The CDR3 nucleotides read TGTGCCAGCAGCATGGACAGGGGGAGCTACGAGCAGTACTTC.

The chain joins TRBV27 to TRBJ2-7, with 8 positions matching TRBD2. The germline CDR1 and CDR2 sequences are MNHEY and SMNVEV (reference sequence). The CDR3 sequence is 17 residues long. Unmatched junction bases numbered 9, after V lost 0 bases and J lost 2 bases. CDR3 amino acids: CASSLSFTSGSTYEQYF. The CDR3 coding sequence is TGTGCCAGCAGTTTATCGTTCACTAGCGGAAGCACCTACGAGCAGTACTTC.

The chain uses TRBV20-1 and TRBJ1-2, with TRBD1 identical over 9 bases. The CDR3 loop spans 14 amino acids. Germline values: CDR1 DFQATT, CDR2 SNEGSKA (reference sequence). J was trimmed by 1 base and V by 5 bases; bases with no gene match: 5. The CDR3 here is CSAGYRGHNYGYTF. The CDR3 coding sequence is TGCAGTGCTGGTTACAGGGGGCATAACTATGGCTACACCTTC.

The chain is built from TRBV12-3 or TRBV12-4 and TRBJ1-5; 10 nucleotides match TRBD1. The CDR3 has 15 amino acids. Germline trimming cut 5 bases from V and 4 bases from J; bases unmatched to any gene: 5. The CDR3 region has the DNA TGTGCCAGCAGTAGGGGACAGGGGATGAATCAGCCCCAGCATTTT. Residues: CASSRGQGMNQPQHF.

This clonotype was seen a few times. The rearrangement joins TRBV9 to TRBJ2-1; 14 bases are a match to TRBD2. The trim removed 4 bases at V and 0 bases at J, leaving 18 bases unmatched. CDR1 SGDLS and CDR2 YYNGEE come from the germline V gene. CDR3 length: 22 amino acids. CDR3 sequence reads: CASSPWTSGGLFITSSYNEQFF. The CDR3 DNA reads TGTGCCAGCAGCCCCTGGACTAGCGGGGGGTTATTTATTACTAGCTCCTACAATGAGCAGTTCTTC.

The chain joins TRBV28 to TRBJ2-5; D is undetermined. V lost 4 bases and J 5 bases, leaving 11 bases between the germline ends. This CDR3 region has 13 residues. From germline, CDR1 is MDHEN and CDR2 SYDVKM. The CDR3: CASSSEDRETQYF. CDR3 in DNA: TGTGCCAGCAGTTCCGAGGACCGTGAGACCCAGTACTTC.

The CDR3 DNA reads as TGTGCCAGCAGCAGCCGGGAATACACAGATACGCAGTATTTT. This encodes CASSSREYTDTQYF. V and J are TRBV9 and TRBJ2-3, with a weak D call TRBD2 (5 bases). CDR1 is SGDLS, CDR2 YYNGEE, per germline. The CDR3 has 14 amino acids. The germline V and J ends were trimmed by 4 bases and 2 bases, with 11 bases remaining between them. The full variable domain, its missing parts supplied by reference TRBV9 and TRBJ2-3, is DSGVTQTPKHLITATGQRVTLRCSPRSGDLSVYWYQQSLDQGLQFLIQYYNGEERAKGNILERFSAQQFPDLHSELNLSSLELGDSALYFCASSSREYTDTQYFGPGTRLTVL.

J is TRBJ1-5 and V is TRBV7-9; 10 bases fit TRBD1. The CDR3 has 17 amino acids. CDR1 and CDR2 from the germline V gene are SEHNR and FQNEAQ (reference sequence). V lost 3 bases to trimming and J lost 5 bases; unmatched junction nucleotides: 10. The CDR3 DNA sequence: TGTGCCAGCAGCTTGGGGCCCGGGACAGGGGAGTATCAGCCCCAGCATTTT. It yields the protein CASSLGPGTGEYQPQHF.

The J gene is TRBJ1-5, the V gene TRBV15, with D unresolved. The CDR3 sequence is 14 residues long. The V and J ends lost 5 bases and 5 bases respectively, with 13 bases between them. Germline lookup yields CDR1 LNHNV and CDR2 YYDKDF (reference sequence). CDR3 in amino acids: CATSEFYGDQPQHF. The CDR3 DNA is TGTGCCACCAGCGAATTTTACGGCGATCAGCCCCAGCATTTT.

The V call is TRBV3-1, the J call TRBJ1-4; D gene unclear. CDR1 and CDR2 from the germline V gene are LGHDT and YNNKEL (reference sequence). The V end was cut by 6 bases, the J end by 3 bases, with 11 bases between. The CDR3 length is 14 residues. The CDR3 region is CASRPLASNEKLFF. CDR3 DNA: TGTGCCAGCAGGCCGTTAGCTTCTAATGAAAAACTGTTTTTT. Looking up the rest from reference TRBV3-1 and TRBJ1-4 gives the full variable domain: DTAVSQTPKYLVTQMGNDKSIKCEQNLGHDTMYWYKQDSKKFLKIMFSYNNKELIINETVPNRFSPKSPDKAHLNLHINSLELGDSAVYFCASRPLASNEKLFFGSGTQLSVL.

This clonotype was seen once. The chain combines TRBV5-6 with TRBJ2-3; TRBD2 matches 9 bases. The germline V gene has CDR1 SGHDT and CDR2 YYEEEE. The length of the CDR3 is 16 residues. Unmatched junction bases numbered 8, after V lost 2 bases and J lost 4 bases. The CDR3 is CASSFGRAGGSDTQYF. The DNA for the CDR3 is TGTGCCAGCAGCTTCGGACGAGCGGGGGGATCAGATACGCAGTATTTT. Drawing the rest from reference TRBV5-6 and TRBJ2-3, the complete variable domain is DAGVTQSPTHLIKTRGQQVTLRCSPKSGHDTVSWYQQALGQGPQFIFQYYEEEERQRGNFPDRFSGHQFPNYSSELNVNALLLGDSALYLCASSFGRAGGSDTQYFGPGTRLTVL.

This clonotype was recorded a few times. The chain carries TRBV7-2 and TRBJ1-2; unclear D gene. The V gene lost 0 bases and the J gene lost 8 bases, with 13 bases spanning the gap. The CDR3 covers 14 residues. Germline loops: CDR1 SGHTA, CDR2 FQGNSA. Here the CDR3 reads CASSLANQDLGYTF. The CDR3 nucleotides read TGTGCCAGCAGCTTAGCAAATCAGGATTTGGGCTACACCTTC. The entire variable domain, with the rest obtained from reference TRBV7-2 and TRBJ1-2, is as follows: GAGVSQSPSNKVTEKGKDVELRCDPISGHTALYWYRQSLGQGLEFLIYFQGNSAPDKSGLPSDRFSAERTGGSVSTLTIQRTQQEDSAVYLCASSLANQDLGYTFGSGTRLTVV.

V and J are TRBV28 and TRBJ2-7; D ambiguous. Trimming took off 6 bases at V and 6 bases at J, with 15 bases between the two ends. The germline V gene has CDR1 MDHEN and CDR2 SYDVKM. The CDR3 extends over 13 amino acids. The CDR3 coding sequence is TGTGCCAGCAGCCCCTGGAGCGTTGGCGAGCAGTACTTC. Amino acids: CASSPWSVGEQYF.

The gene calls are TRBV4-1 and TRBJ2-5; D perhaps matches TRBD1 (6 bases). The end of the DNA aligns better with TRBJ2-7, so the J call may be wrong. There are 14 residues in the CDR3. Germline loops: CDR1 MGHRA, CDR2 YSYEKL. The CDR3 sequence is CASSQVYRDGEQYF. The CDR3 nucleotides read TGCGCCAGCAGCCAAGTGTACAGGGACGGCGAGCAGTACTTC.

The J gene is TRBJ2-7, the V gene TRBV6-1, with D perhaps being TRBD1 or TRBD2 (5 bases each). The V end was cut by 7 bases, the J end by 5 bases, with 24 bases between. Germline loops: CDR1 MNHNS, CDR2 SASEGT. The CDR3 is made up of 16 amino acids. The CDR3 loop is CASKGPRPGHYDEQYF. As DNA, the CDR3 is TGTGCCAGCAAGGGACCCAGGCCAGGTCACTACGACGAGCAGTACTTC.

This clonotype appeared many times. V and J are TRBV6-5 and TRBJ2-1, with a tentative D call TRBD2 (6 bases). The CDR3 is made up of 15 amino acids. Germline CDR1 is MNHEY and CDR2 is SVGAGI. V lost 6 bases and J 4 bases, leaving 16 bases between the germline ends. This chain's CDR3 is CASSQQTAGYNEQFF. The CDR3 DNA follows: TGTGCCAGCAGCCAACAAACGGCGGGGTACAATGAGCAGTTCTTC.

V and J are TRBV12-3 or TRBV12-4 and TRBJ1-1; 7 nucleotides match TRBD1. This CDR3 has 12 residues. Losses at the gene ends were 10 bases for V and 11 bases for J; bases not matched to a gene: 13. The CDR3 protein is CANTNQGVQAFF. CDR3 coding DNA: TGTGCCAACACAAATCAGGGGGTCCAGGCTTTCTTT.

The chain couples TRBV3-1 to TRBJ2-1; 8 nucleotides align to TRBD2. This CDR3 contains 17 residues. The germline gives CDR1 LGHDT, CDR2 YNNKEL (reference sequence). The ends lost 2 bases at V and 0 bases at J; junction bases unmatched: 6. The CDR3 sequence is CASSQSGGYSSYNEQFF. CDR3 nucleotides: TGTGCCAGCAGCCAAAGCGGGGGTTACAGCTCCTACAATGAGCAGTTCTTC.

Only a few counts were recorded for this clonotype. The chain is built from TRBV29-1 and TRBJ2-1, with 9 bases lining up with TRBD2. The CDR3 has 14 amino acids. V shed 1 base and J 3 bases; nucleotides not matched to a gene: 1. Per the germline V gene, CDR1 is SQVTM and CDR2 is ANQGSEA. CDR3 loop: CSVEVTSGYNEQFF. CDR3 DNA sequence: TGCAGCGTTGAAGTGACTAGCGGCTACAATGAGCAGTTCTTC.